One and the same sample provided the 7 T cell receptor beta chains below, sequenced in a study of metastatic and nonmetastatic thyroid tumors. Ahead of thyroid surgery, no patient had received treatment of any kind. TCRdb reprocessed the PCR reads via MiXCR. The sample contains about 43,000 clones, roughly 3.2% of which appear only once. The sequenced sample consisted of blood. The receptor set was obtained from a female donor with papillary thyroid cancer or a benign thyroid nodule (not recorded which). Some clones in this sample may be carry-over from other donors' samples.

This chain connects TRBV20-1 to TRBJ1-2; 9 bases fit TRBD1. The V and J ends lost 3 bases and 5 bases, in that order; junction bases with no gene match: 7. CDR1 and CDR2 from the germline V gene are DFQATT and SNEGSKA (reference sequence). The CDR3 has 14 amino acids. The CDR3 region has the DNA TGCAGTGCTAGTCGTGCCGGGACAGGGTATGGCTACACCTTC. This sequence encodes CSASRAGTGYGYTF.

This clone has a count of ten or more. The chain uses TRBV5-4 and TRBJ2-2; 7 bases agree with TRBD2. The trim removed 2 bases at V and 1 base at J, leaving 5 bases unmatched. The germline V gene has CDR1 SGHNT and CDR2 YYREEE (reference sequence). The CDR3 consists of 16 residues. CDR3: CASSLFPGGNTGELFF. In nucleotides, the CDR3 is TGTGCCAGCAGCTTATTTCCGGGAGGGAACACCGGGGAGCTGTTTTTT.

This clone has only a few counts. The V gene is TRBV20-1, the J gene TRBJ1-5, with no clear D. Germline CDR1 and CDR2: DFQATT and SNEGSKA (reference sequence). V was clipped by 5 bases and J by 7 bases, with 15 bases between them. This CDR3 has 13 amino acids. The CDR3 protein is CSAVRSPRQPQHF. In DNA form, the CDR3 reads TGCAGTGCTGTTCGCAGTCCCAGACAGCCCCAGCATTTT.

This clone was seen ten or more times. This chain joins TRBV30 and TRBJ1-4; maybe TRBD1 (6 bases). Per germline, CDR1 GTSNPN and CDR2 SVGIG (reference sequence). The CDR3 is 14 amino acids. Trimming shortened V by 3 bases and J by 7 bases, and 15 bases separated the two germline ends. CDR3 in amino acids: CAWSGGLVGEKLFF. The CDR3 DNA reads as TGTGCCTGGAGCGGGGGCCTAGTAGGTGAAAAACTGTTTTTT.

This clone has just a few counts. V and J are TRBV12-3 or TRBV12-4 and TRBJ2-3; D call uncertain. V was pared by 4 bases and J by 3 bases, with 17 bases between. The CDR3 covers 16 residues. In nucleotides, the CDR3 is TGTGCCAGCAGTTCCTCCCACTACAGTTTGACAGATACGCAGTATTTT. The encoded protein is CASSSSHYSLTDTQYF.

This clone came up a few times. The sample holds other DNA sequences that translate to the same CDR3. The J gene is TRBJ2-6, the V gene TRBV2; D is ambiguous. Trimming took off 7 bases at V and 0 bases at J, with 4 bases between the two ends. Germline CDR1 reads SNHLY; CDR2 reads FYNNEI. This CDR3 spans 13 amino acids. CDR3 region: CASTNSGANVLTF. Here the CDR3 DNA reads TGTGCCAGCACCAACTCTGGGGCCAACGTCCTGACTTTC. The whole variable domain, remainder taken from reference TRBV2 and TRBJ2-6, is EPEVTQTPSHQVTQMGQEVILRCVPISNHLYFYWYRQILGQKVEFLVSFYNNEISEKSEIFDDQFSVERPDGSNFTLKIRSTKLEDSAMYFCASTNSGANVLTFGAGSRLTVL.

This clone was counted at least ten times. This chain uses TRBV10-3 with TRBJ2-7, with 9 bases identical to TRBD1. V shed 2 bases, J shed 6 bases, and the junction held 11 bases outside the gene matches. Germline CDR1 reads ENHRY; CDR2 reads SYGVKD. The CDR3 contains 16 residues. The CDR3 protein is CAISEPTLQGAGEQYF. The CDR3 DNA reads TGTGCCATCAGTGAGCCGACATTACAGGGGGCTGGCGAGCAGTACTTC.